The 7 T cell receptor beta chains presented below share a single source sample, sequenced in a study of CD8 T cells in ankylosing spondylitis. Each CDR3 protein is one row after TCRdb ran MiXCR on the 5' RACE reads. The table includes about 350,000 distinct CDR3 sequences, 20% detected once. The specimen was blood, either unsorted or a sorted T cell fraction (not recorded which). The receptors shown here come from a male donor with ankylosing spondylitis or in good health (not recorded which).

This chain links TRBV25-1 with TRBJ2-3; 9 bases are a match to TRBD2. The CDR3 has 16 amino acids. J was trimmed by 4 bases and V by 0 bases; bases with no gene match: 5. Germline assignment: CDR1 MGHDK and CDR2 SYGVNS. The DNA of the CDR3 is TGTGCCAGCAGTGAATATGTTAGCGGGGGAGCAGATACGCAGTATTTT. As protein: CASSEYVSGGADTQYF. The full variable domain, its missing parts supplied by reference TRBV25-1 and TRBJ2-3, is EADIYQTPRYLVIGTGKKITLECSQTMGHDKMYWYQQDPGMELHLIHYSYGVNSTEKGDLSSESTVSRIRTEHFPLTLESARPSHTSQYLCASSEYVSGGADTQYFGPGTRLTVL.

This clonotype was seen a handful of times. J is TRBJ2-2 and V is TRBV18; D might be TRBD1 (6 bases). The germline V gene encodes CDR1 KGHSH and CDR2 LQKENI. The CDR3 is 19 residues long. The germline V and J ends were trimmed by 0 bases and 0 bases, with 17 bases remaining between them. CDR3 protein: CASSPPSQGWAPNTGELFF. CDR3 DNA sequence: TGTGCCAGCTCACCACCGTCACAGGGATGGGCCCCGAACACCGGGGAGCTGTTTTTT.

The gene calls are TRBV30 and TRBJ2-1; tentatively, D is TRBD2 (6 bases). The CDR3 has 15 amino acids. The germline V gene encodes CDR1 GTSNPN and CDR2 SVGIG (reference sequence). The ends were cut back, 0 bases at V and 4 bases at J, with 13 bases in the middle. The CDR3 spells CAWSVWGGVYNEQFF. CDR3 DNA sequence: TGTGCCTGGAGTGTATGGGGCGGGGTATACAATGAGCAGTTCTTC.

The chain joins TRBV7-9 to TRBJ2-7; D might be TRBD1 (6 bases). This CDR3 has 13 residues. Trimming removed 3 bases from V and 5 bases from J, with 11 bases in between. Germline V lookup: CDR1 SEHNR, CDR2 FQNEAQ (reference sequence). CDR3: CASSFGGRNEQYF. The CDR3 DNA reads as TGTGCCAGCAGCTTTGGGGGCCGGAACGAGCAGTACTTC.

The chain uses TRBV11-2 and TRBJ2-5; unclear D gene. CDR3 length equals 14 residues. Germline V gives CDR1 SGHAT, CDR2 FQNNGV. Between the trimmed V and J ends, which lost 0 bases and 5 bases, there was a span of 10 bases. The CDR3: CASSLDGSFETQYF. CDR3 in DNA: TGTGCCAGCAGCTTAGACGGTTCTTTCGAGACCCAGTACTTC.

The CDR3 nucleotides read TGTGCCACCAGCAACCCTCAGGGGTACGAGCAGTACTTC. Translation: CATSNPQGYEQYF. The chain carries TRBV15 and TRBJ2-7; possible D gene TRBD1, 6 bases. Germline V gene sequence: CDR1 LNHNV, CDR2 YYDKDF (reference sequence). CDR3 length: 13 residues. The ends were cut back, 4 bases at V and 4 bases at J, with 11 bases in the middle.

The chain employs TRBV5-1 and TRBJ2-1; 11 bases line up with TRBD2. The CDR3 extends over 19 amino acids. The J segment lost 5 bases and the V segment lost 0 bases, leaving 13 bases of the junction unmatched. In germline, CDR1 is SGHRS, CDR2 YFSETQ. The CDR3 coding sequence is TGCGCCAGCAGCTTGGTAGTTAGCGGGGGGGCCTTTATCAACAATGAGCAGTTCTTC. This translates into CASSLVVSGGAFINNEQFF.